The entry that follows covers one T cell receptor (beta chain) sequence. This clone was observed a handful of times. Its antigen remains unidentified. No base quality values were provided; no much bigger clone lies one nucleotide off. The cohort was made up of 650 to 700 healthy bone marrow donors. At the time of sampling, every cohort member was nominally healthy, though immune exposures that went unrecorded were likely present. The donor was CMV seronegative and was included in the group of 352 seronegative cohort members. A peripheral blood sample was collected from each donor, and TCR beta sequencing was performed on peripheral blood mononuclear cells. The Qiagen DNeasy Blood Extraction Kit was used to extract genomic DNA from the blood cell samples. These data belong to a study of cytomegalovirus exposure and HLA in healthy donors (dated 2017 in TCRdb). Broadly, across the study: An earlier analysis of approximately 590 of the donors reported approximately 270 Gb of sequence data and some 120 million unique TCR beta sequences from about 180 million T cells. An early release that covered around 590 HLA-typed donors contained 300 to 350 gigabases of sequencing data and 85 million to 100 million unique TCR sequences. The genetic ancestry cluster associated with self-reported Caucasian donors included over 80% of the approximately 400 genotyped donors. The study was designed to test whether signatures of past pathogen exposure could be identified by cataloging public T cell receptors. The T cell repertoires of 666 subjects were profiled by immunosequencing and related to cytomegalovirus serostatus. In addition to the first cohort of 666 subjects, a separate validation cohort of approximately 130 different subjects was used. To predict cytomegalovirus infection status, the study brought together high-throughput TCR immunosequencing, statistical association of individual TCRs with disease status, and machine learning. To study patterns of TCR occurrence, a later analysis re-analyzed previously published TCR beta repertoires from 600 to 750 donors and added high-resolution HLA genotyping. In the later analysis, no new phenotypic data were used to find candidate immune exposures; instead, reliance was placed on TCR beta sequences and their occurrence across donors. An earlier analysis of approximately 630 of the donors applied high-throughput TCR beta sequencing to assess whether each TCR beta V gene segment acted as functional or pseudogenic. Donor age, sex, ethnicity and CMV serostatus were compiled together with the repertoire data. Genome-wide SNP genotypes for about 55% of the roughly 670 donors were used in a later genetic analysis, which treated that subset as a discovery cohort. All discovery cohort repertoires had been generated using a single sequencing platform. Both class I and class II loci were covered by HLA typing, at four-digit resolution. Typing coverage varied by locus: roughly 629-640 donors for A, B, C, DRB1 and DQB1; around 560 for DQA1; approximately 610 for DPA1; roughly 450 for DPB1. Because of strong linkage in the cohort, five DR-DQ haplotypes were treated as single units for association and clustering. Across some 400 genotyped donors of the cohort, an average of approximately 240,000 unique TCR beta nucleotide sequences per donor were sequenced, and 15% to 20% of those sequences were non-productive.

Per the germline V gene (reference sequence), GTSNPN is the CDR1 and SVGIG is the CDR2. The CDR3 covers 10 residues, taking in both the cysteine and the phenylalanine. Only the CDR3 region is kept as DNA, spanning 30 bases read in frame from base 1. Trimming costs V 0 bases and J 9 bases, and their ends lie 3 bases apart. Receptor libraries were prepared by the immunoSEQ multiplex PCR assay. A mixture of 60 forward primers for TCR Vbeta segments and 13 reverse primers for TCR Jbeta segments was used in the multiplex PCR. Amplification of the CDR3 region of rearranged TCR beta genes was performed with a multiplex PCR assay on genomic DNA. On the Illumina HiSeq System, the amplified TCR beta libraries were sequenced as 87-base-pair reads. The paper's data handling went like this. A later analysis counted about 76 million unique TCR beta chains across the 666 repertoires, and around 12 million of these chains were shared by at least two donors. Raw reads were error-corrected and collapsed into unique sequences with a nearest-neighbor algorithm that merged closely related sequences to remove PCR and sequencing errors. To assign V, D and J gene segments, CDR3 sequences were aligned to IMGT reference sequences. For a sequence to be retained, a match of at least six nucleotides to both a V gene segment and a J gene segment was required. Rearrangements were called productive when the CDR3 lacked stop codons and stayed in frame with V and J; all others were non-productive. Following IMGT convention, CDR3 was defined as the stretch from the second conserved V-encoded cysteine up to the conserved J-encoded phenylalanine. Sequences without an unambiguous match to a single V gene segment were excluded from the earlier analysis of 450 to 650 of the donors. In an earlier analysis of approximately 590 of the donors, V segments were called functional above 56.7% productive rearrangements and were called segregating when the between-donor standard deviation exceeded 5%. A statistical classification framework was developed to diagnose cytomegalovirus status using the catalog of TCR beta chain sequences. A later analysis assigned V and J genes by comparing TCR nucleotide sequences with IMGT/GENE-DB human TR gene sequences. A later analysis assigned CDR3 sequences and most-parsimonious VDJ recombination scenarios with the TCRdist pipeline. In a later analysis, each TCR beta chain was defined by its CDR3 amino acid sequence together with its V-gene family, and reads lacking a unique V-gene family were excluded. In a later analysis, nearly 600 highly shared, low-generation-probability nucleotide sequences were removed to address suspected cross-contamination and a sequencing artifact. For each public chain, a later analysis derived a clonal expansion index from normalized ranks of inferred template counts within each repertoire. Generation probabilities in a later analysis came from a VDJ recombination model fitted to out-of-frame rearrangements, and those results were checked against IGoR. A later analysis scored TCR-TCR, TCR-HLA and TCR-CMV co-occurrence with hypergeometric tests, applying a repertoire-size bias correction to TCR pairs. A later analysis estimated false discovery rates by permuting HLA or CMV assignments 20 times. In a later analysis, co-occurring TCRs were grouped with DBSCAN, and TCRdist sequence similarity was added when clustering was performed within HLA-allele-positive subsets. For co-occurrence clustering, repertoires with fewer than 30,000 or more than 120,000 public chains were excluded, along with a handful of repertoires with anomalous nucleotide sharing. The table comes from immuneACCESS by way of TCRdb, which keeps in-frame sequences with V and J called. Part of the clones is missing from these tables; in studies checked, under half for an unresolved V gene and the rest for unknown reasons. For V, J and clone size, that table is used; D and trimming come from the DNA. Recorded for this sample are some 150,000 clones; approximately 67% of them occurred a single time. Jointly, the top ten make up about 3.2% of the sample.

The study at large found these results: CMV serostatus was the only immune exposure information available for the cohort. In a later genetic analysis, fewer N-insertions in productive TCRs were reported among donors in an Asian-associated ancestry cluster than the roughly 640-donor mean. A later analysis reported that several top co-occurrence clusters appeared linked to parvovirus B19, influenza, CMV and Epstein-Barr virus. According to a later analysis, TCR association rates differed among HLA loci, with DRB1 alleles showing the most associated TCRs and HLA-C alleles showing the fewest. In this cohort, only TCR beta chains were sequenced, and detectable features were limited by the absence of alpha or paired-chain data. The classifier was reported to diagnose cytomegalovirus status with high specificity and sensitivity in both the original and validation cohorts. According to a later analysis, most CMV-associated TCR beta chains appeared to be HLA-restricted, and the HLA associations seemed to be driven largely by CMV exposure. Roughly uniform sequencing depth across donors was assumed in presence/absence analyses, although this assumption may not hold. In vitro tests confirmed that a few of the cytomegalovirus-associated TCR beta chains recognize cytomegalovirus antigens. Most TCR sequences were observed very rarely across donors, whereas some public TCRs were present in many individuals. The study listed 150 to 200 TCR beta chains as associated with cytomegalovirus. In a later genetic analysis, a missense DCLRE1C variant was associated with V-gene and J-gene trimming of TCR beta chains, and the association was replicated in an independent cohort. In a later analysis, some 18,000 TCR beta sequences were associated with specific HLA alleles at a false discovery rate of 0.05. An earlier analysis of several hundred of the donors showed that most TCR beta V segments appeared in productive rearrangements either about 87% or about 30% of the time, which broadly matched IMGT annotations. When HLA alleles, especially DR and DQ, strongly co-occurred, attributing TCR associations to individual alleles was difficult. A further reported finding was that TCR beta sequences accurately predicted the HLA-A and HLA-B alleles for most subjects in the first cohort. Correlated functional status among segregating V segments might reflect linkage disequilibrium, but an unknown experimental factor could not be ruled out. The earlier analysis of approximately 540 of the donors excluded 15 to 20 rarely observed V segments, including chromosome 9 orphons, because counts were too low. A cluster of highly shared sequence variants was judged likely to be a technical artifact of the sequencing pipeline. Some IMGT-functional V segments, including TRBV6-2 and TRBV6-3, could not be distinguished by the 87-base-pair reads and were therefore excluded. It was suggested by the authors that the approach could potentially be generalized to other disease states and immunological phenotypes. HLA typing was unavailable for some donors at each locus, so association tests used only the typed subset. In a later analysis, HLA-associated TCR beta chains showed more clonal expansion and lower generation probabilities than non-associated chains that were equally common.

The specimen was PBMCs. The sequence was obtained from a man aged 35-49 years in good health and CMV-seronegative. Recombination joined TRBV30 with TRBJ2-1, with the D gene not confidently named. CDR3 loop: CAWSVAEQFF. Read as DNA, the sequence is TGTGCCTGGAGTGTGGCTGAGCAGTTCTTC.